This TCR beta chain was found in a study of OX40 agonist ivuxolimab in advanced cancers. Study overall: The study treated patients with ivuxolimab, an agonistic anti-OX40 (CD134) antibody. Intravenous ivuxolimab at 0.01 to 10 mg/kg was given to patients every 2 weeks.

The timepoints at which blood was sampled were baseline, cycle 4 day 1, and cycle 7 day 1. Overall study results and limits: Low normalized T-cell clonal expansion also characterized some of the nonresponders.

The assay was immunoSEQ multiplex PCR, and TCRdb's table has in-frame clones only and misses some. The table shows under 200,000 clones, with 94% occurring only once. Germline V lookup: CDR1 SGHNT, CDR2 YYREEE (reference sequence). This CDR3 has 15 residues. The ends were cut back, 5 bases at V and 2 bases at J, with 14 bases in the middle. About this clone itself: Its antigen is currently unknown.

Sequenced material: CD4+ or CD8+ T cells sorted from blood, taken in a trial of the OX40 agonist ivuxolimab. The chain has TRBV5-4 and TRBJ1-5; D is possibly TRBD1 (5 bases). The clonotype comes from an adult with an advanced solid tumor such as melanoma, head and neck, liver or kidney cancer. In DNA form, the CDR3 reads TGTGCCAGCAGTCCCGGACACAGCGGCAATCAGCCCCAGCATTTT. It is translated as CASSPGHSGNQPQHF.